The 26 T cell receptor beta chains below come from one sample, sequenced in a study of shared clonotypes between healthy human individuals (dated by TCRdb to the early 2020s). Library creation used the immunoSEQ multiplex PCR assay. TCRdb holds this immuneACCESS table with in-frame rearrangements only. Some clones are missing; in checked studies, unresolved V genes explain under half, and the rest has no known cause. The sample data list 450,000 to 600,000 clones, and about four fifths of these were observed just once. The ten largest make up approximately 13% of the sample. Sequenced sample: PBMCs. The receptors here all came from a woman aged 40 to 50 in good health. Some clones in this sample may be carry-over from other donors' samples.

This chain joins TRBV6-5 and TRBJ2-5; no clear D. The CDR3 has 16 amino acids. Trimming took 0 bases from V and 5 from J, leaving 16 bases between them. Germline V gives CDR1 MNHEY, CDR2 SVGAGI. The CDR3 nucleotides read TGTGCCAGCAGTTACTCCAAAACAGCCTTTGCGGAGACCCAGTACTTC. Amino acids: CASSYSKTAFAETQYF.

This sequence joins TRBV9 and TRBJ2-2, with 7 bases that match TRBD2. Per germline, CDR1 SGDLS and CDR2 YYNGEE. The CDR3 has 16 amino acids. The V gene end was trimmed by 4 bases and the J gene end by 4 bases; junction bases not matched to a gene: 10. As DNA, the CDR3 is TGTGCCAGCAGCAGGGAAGGACTAGGAGGCACCGGGGAGCTGTTTTTT. Its protein is CASSREGLGGTGELFF.

The chain employs TRBV5-1 and TRBJ2-5; 16 nucleotides match TRBD2. The CDR3 totals 18 residues. Germline CDR1 is SGHRS and CDR2 is YFSETQ. The V gene end was trimmed by 0 bases and the J gene end by 4 bases; junction bases not matched to a gene: 6. CDR3 loop: CASSLAGTSGRAGETQYF. CDR3 nucleotides: TGCGCCAGCAGCTTGGCAGGGACTAGCGGGAGGGCCGGAGAGACCCAGTACTTC.

The V call is TRBV4-1, the J call TRBJ1-5; no clear D. The germline CDR1 and CDR2 sequences are MGHRA and YSYEKL. V lost 0 bases and J lost 5, with 5 bases in between. CDR3 size: 13 residues. The CDR3 DNA reads as TGCGCCAGCAGCCAAGATACCCATCAGCCCCAGCATTTT. Protein product: CASSQDTHQPQHF.

CDR3 bases: TGTGCCACCACCCGAGGAGGGGGGCGACAGCCCCAGCATTTT. Translating gives CATTRGGGRQPQHF. The chain uses TRBV15 and TRBJ1-5; the D gene is possibly TRBD1 (6 bases). CDR1 is LNHNV, CDR2 YYDKDF, per germline (reference sequence). With 7 bases removed from V and 7 bases from J, the gap between germline ends came to 17 bases. This CDR3 comprises 14 residues.

The chain uses TRBV7-2 and TRBJ1-1; no clear D gene. The CDR3 is 14 amino acids. V dropped 5 bases and J dropped 1 base, with 11 bases sitting between them. Germline CDR1 SGHTA, CDR2 FQGNSA. The CDR3 loop is CASSRGLKNTEAFF. CDR3 nucleotides: TGTGCCAGCAGCCGGGGATTAAAGAACACTGAAGCTTTCTTT.

CDR3 nucleotide sequence: TGCGCCAGCAGTGACAGGGCGAGGGACACCGGGGAGCTGTTTTTT. Translating it yields CASSDRARDTGELFF. The V gene is TRBV10-2, the J gene TRBJ2-2; the D call may be TRBD1 or TRBD2 (5 bases each). Trimming removed 3 bases from V and 3 bases from J, with 11 bases in between. Germline CDR1 and CDR2: WSHSY and SAAADI. This CDR3 spans 15 amino acids.

The chain is built from TRBV27 and TRBJ2-1, with TRBD2 matching over 14 bases. Trimming cost V 0 bases and J 7 bases; bases outside gene matches: 8. The V gene's germline CDR1 is MNHEY and CDR2 SMNVEV (reference sequence). The CDR3 runs to 18 residues. This CDR3 reads CASSLSRLAGGPWNEQFF. The CDR3 DNA sequence: TGTGCCAGCAGTTTATCCCGACTAGCGGGAGGGCCGTGGAATGAGCAGTTCTTC.

As for this clone: Different DNA sequences within this sample yield the same CDR3. The genes are TRBV2 and TRBJ2-7, with D maybe TRBD1 (6 bases). The V gene's germline CDR1 is SNHLY and CDR2 FYNNEI. V lost 6 bases and J 3 bases, leaving 12 bases between the germline ends. The CDR3 loop spans 13 amino acids. The CDR3 spells CASSSGTSYEQYF. Here the CDR3 DNA reads TGTGCCAGCAGCTCCGGGACAAGCTACGAGCAGTACTTC. Filled out from reference TRBV2 and TRBJ2-7, the complete variable domain reads EPEVTQTPSHQVTQMGQEVILRCVPISNHLYFYWYRQILGQKVEFLVSFYNNEISEKSEIFDDQFSVERPDGSNFTLKIRSTKLEDSAMYFCASSSGTSYEQYFGPGTRLTVT.

The chain has TRBV11-1 and TRBJ2-7; unclear D gene. With 5 bases removed from V and 3 bases from J, the gap between germline ends came to 14 bases. The germline CDR1 and CDR2 sequences are SGHAT and FQDESV (reference sequence). This CDR3 has 14 residues. The CDR3 is CASSPKSDGYEQYF. In DNA form, the CDR3 reads TGTGCCAGCAGCCCAAAGTCCGACGGCTACGAGCAGTACTTC.

The J gene is TRBJ2-1, the V gene TRBV4-2; 7 bases align to TRBD2. Trimming removed 0 bases from V and 7 bases from J; junction bases left unmatched: 6. Germline loops: CDR1 LGHNA, CDR2 YNFKEQ. This CDR3 comprises 15 residues. Here the CDR3 DNA reads TGTGCCAGCAGCCAAGAGCCTACTAGCGCTAATGAGCAGTTCTTC. Translated: CASSQEPTSANEQFF.

The CDR3, as DNA: TGCGCCAGCAGAGCCCGCCCCGGACCCATGAACACTGAAGCTTTCTTT. It yields the protein CASRARPGPMNTEAFF. This chain links TRBV5-1 with TRBJ1-1; D is undetermined. The CDR3 contains 16 residues. The germline CDR1 and CDR2 sequences are SGHRS and YFSETQ. Between the trimmed V and J ends, which lost 5 bases and 0 bases, there was a span of 17 bases.

V is TRBV6-6 and J is TRBJ1-5, with D possibly TRBD1 on 6 matching bases. This CDR3 spans 16 amino acids. V shed 2 bases and J shed 2 bases, with 13 bases lying between them. CDR1 is MNHNY, CDR2 SVGAGI, per germline (reference sequence). The CDR3 sequence: CASSYARGSGNQPQHF. CDR3 DNA: TGTGCCAGCAGTTACGCCAGGGGAAGCGGCAATCAGCCCCAGCATTTT.

V usage is TRBV29-1 and J usage is TRBJ2-7; 9 bases are shared with TRBD2. The CDR3 consists of 13 residues. Losses at the gene ends were 4 bases for V and 7 bases for J; bases not matched to a gene: 8. Germline loops: CDR1 SQVTM, CDR2 ANQGSEA. The CDR3 loop reads CSVASGRYGEQYF. CDR3 sequence (DNA): TGCAGCGTTGCCAGCGGGAGGTACGGGGAGCAGTACTTC.

V gene TRBV2 combines with J gene TRBJ1-1; no clear D gene. Trimming cost V 4 bases and J 0 bases, with 6 bases left between them. Germline CDR1 is SNHLY and CDR2 is FYNNEI. CDR3 size: 13 residues. CDR3: CASSVDMNTEAFF. In DNA form, the CDR3 reads TGTGCCAGCAGTGTAGATATGAACACTGAAGCTTTCTTT. Filled out from reference TRBV2 and TRBJ1-1, the complete variable domain reads EPEVTQTPSHQVTQMGQEVILRCVPISNHLYFYWYRQILGQKVEFLVSFYNNEISEKSEIFDDQFSVERPDGSNFTLKIRSTKLEDSAMYFCASSVDMNTEAFFGQGTRLTVV.

This clone was detected a few times. The chain carries TRBV5-1 and TRBJ1-1; the match to TRBD1 covers 10 bases. Germline trimming cut 0 bases from V and 3 bases from J; bases unmatched to any gene: 2. The CDR3 totals 15 residues. The germline CDR1 and CDR2 sequences are SGHRS and YFSETQ. CDR3 bases: TGCGCCAGCAGCTTGGTCGGGACAGGGGACACTGAAGCTTTCTTT. Amino acids: CASSLVGTGDTEAFF.

The chain employs TRBV2 and TRBJ2-5; TRBD1 matches at 8 bases. The CDR3 loop spans 15 amino acids. With V trimmed by 7 bases and J by 0 bases, 7 bases remained unmatched. Germline assignment: CDR1 SNHLY and CDR2 FYNNEI. The CDR3 DNA is TGTGCCAGCACCCTGACAGGGGTAGACCAAGAGACCCAGTACTTC. Encoded protein: CASTLTGVDQETQYF.

V and J are TRBV20-1 and TRBJ2-7; D remains ambiguous. In germline, CDR1 is DFQATT, CDR2 SNEGSKA (reference sequence). The CDR3 is made up of 11 amino acids. V lost 5 bases to trimming and J lost 3 bases, with 8 bases between them. CDR3 nucleotide sequence: TGCAGTGCTCGTAGAAACTACGAGCAGTACTTC. Amino acids: CSARRNYEQYF.

The chain has TRBV28 and TRBJ1-2, with D possibly being TRBD1 (6 bases). The V gene's germline CDR1 is MDHEN and CDR2 SYDVKM. This CDR3 contains 15 residues. The germline V and J ends were trimmed by 4 bases and 4 bases, with 16 bases remaining between them. CDR3 amino acids: CASSSRRTVSYGYTF. The CDR3 bases are TGTGCCAGCAGTTCCCGACGGACAGTCTCCTATGGCTACACCTTC.

J is TRBJ1-4 and V is TRBV5-1; 12 nucleotides match TRBD1. The V gene end was trimmed by 4 bases and the J gene end by 7 bases; junction bases not matched to a gene: 5. The V gene's germline CDR1 is SGHRS and CDR2 YFSETQ. The CDR3 runs 15 residues. The CDR3 loop is CASSRGQGAIEKLFF. In nucleotides, the CDR3 is TGCGCCAGCAGCCGGGGACAGGGGGCTATTGAAAAACTGTTTTTT.

V is TRBV6-4 and J is TRBJ2-1, with TRBD2 identical over 16 bases. CDR1 is MRHNA and CDR2 is SNTAGT in the germline V gene. CDR3 size: 22 residues. Unmatched junction bases numbered 14, after V lost 2 bases and J lost 1 base. The CDR3, as DNA: TGTGCCAGCAGTGACAGACAGGCGACCCCGGGACTAGCGGGAGGGTCCTACAATGAGCAGTTCTTC. Protein product: CASSDRQATPGLAGGSYNEQFF.

The chain has TRBV30 and TRBJ2-7; 7 positions match TRBD1. Germline CDR1 is GTSNPN and CDR2 is SVGIG (reference sequence). This CDR3 is 13 amino acids long. V was pared by 1 base and J by 9 bases, with 9 bases of the junction left unmatched. CDR3 loop: CAWSDQGEGVQYF. CDR3 DNA: TGTGCCTGGAGTGATCAGGGGGAAGGGGTGCAGTACTTC.

This clone was recorded at least ten times. This chain links TRBV2 with TRBJ1-3; the D is unclear. From germline, CDR1 is SNHLY and CDR2 FYNNEI. The CDR3 runs to 13 residues. The V end lost 4 bases, the J end lost 2 bases, and 6 bases lay between the germline ends. The CDR3 loop is CASSGDPGNTIYF. CDR3 sequence (DNA): TGTGCCAGCAGTGGGGATCCTGGAAACACCATATATTTT.

This chain links TRBV7-8 with TRBJ2-1, with D perhaps matching TRBD2 (6 bases). Trimming pared 5 bases from V and 3 bases from J, leaving 11 bases between. Germline V CDR1 and CDR2: SGHVS, FQNEAQ. CDR3 size: 14 residues. CDR3 nucleotides: TGTGCCAGCAGCATCGGACTACTCTACAATGAGCAGTTCTTC. It yields the protein CASSIGLLYNEQFF.

The chain uses TRBV2 and TRBJ2-3, with a weak D call TRBD1 (8 bases). V was pared by 6 bases and J by 2 bases, with 15 bases between. The CDR3 extends over 15 amino acids. Germline values: CDR1 SNHLY, CDR2 FYNNEI. The CDR3 nucleotides are TGTGCCAGCAGCGGACAGGGAGGGGTCACAGATACGCAGTATTTT. It codes for CASSGQGGVTDTQYF.

This clone was seen only a few times. This chain joins TRBV11-2 and TRBJ1-1; D is unresolved. CDR1 and CDR2 (germline): SGHAT, FQNNGV. There are 13 residues in the CDR3. V gave up 6 bases and J gave up 0 bases, with 8 bases separating them. In DNA, the CDR3 is TGTGCCAGCAGTTCAATACTGAACACTGAAGCTTTCTTT. It is translated as CASSSILNTEAFF.